The 5 T cell receptor beta chains reported below all come from one sample, sequenced in a study of CD8 T cells in ankylosing spondylitis. TCRdb recomputed calls from the 5' RACE reads with MiXCR, one row per CDR3 protein. Seen here are 25,000 to 40,000 distinct CDR3 sequences, approximately 7.1% observed once, and the top ten hold under 12%. Sample: blood, either unsorted or a sorted T cell fraction (not recorded which). The source is a male donor with ankylosing spondylitis or in good health (not recorded which).

The J gene is TRBJ1-2, the V gene TRBV9, with D possibly matching TRBD1 (6 bases). Trimming took off 0 bases at V and 4 bases at J, with 10 bases between the two ends. Germline lookup yields CDR1 SGDLS and CDR2 YYNGEE. This CDR3 spans 14 amino acids. DNA of the CDR3: TGTGCCAGCAGCGTAGGGGGGCGCGGCTATGGCTACACCTTC. This gives the protein CASSVGGRGYGYTF.

This clonotype has a count of ten or more. The chain joins TRBV4-1 to TRBJ2-1; 7 nucleotides line up with TRBD2. CDR1 and CDR2 from the germline V gene are MGHRA and YSYEKL. J gave up 9 bases and V 3 bases, and 11 bases lay outside the gene matches. This CDR3 spans 15 amino acids. CDR3 DNA: TGCGCCAGCAGCCATATCCGGGACGGGACTACTGAGCAGTTCTTC. This sequence encodes CASSHIRDGTTEQFF.

This clonotype showed up many times. V and J are TRBV12-3 or TRBV12-4 and TRBJ2-1; 7 nucleotides align to TRBD2. J was trimmed by 0 bases and V by 0 bases; bases with no gene match: 8. The CDR3 is made up of 18 amino acids. CDR3 region: CASSLAGGTGGSYNEQFF. The CDR3 DNA reads as TGTGCCAGCAGTTTAGCGGGGGGGACTGGGGGCTCCTACAATGAGCAGTTCTTC.

This clonotype has ten or more counts. J is TRBJ1-4 and V is TRBV27, with 9 bases that match TRBD1. The CDR3 has 15 amino acids. Germline loops: CDR1 MNHEY, CDR2 SMNVEV (reference sequence). Trimming at V came to 5 bases and at J to 5 bases, leaving 6 bases not matched to a gene. The CDR3 nucleotides are TGTGCCAGCAGTCGAACAGGGGGCTTGAATGAAAAACTGTTTTTT. This gives the protein CASSRTGGLNEKLFF.

This clonotype was observed a handful of times. CDR3 protein: CASGLGPIQGAGYTF. The CDR3 coding sequence is TGTGCTAGTGGTTTGGGACCGATTCAGGGGGCTGGCTACACCTTC. The chain employs TRBV12-5 and TRBJ1-2, with 8 nucleotides matching TRBD1. The trim removed 1 base at V and 7 bases at J, leaving 8 bases unmatched. Germline V CDR1 and CDR2: LGHNT, FRNRAP. The CDR3 consists of 15 residues. Full variable domain (rest looked up from reference TRBV12-5 and TRBJ1-2): DARVTQTPRHKVTEMGQEVTMRCQPILGHNTVFWYRQTMMQGLELLAYFRNRAPLDDSGMPKDRFSAEMPDATLATLKIQPSEPRDSAVYFCASGLGPIQGAGYTFGSGTRLTVV.